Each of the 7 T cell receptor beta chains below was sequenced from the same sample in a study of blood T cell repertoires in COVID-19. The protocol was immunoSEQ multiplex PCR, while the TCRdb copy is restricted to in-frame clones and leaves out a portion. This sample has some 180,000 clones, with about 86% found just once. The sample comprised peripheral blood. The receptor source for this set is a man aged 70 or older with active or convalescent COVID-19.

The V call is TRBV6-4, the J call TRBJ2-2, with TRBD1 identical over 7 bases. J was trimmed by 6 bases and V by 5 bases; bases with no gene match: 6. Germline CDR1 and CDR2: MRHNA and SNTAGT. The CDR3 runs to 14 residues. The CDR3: CASSTSGTAGELFF. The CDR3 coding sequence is TGTGCCAGCAGTACCTCCGGGACAGCCGGGGAGCTGTTTTTT.

This chain's CDR3 is CASSLLTQQFF. The CDR3 bases are TGTGCCAGCAGCTTGTTGACACAGCAGTTCTTC. The rearrangement uses TRBV12-3 or TRBV12-4 and TRBJ2-1; D is uncertain. V lost 6 bases to trimming and J lost 11 bases, with 11 bases between them. This CDR3 is 11 amino acids long.

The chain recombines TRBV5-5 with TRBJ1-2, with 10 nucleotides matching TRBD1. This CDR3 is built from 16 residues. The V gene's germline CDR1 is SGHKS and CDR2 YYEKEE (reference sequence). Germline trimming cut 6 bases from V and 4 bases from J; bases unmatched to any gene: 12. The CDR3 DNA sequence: TGTGCCAGCACCAGGTCAGGGACAGGGGAGGCCTATGGCTACACCTTC. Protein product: CASTRSGTGEAYGYTF. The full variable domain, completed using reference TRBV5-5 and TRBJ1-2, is DAGVTQSPTHLIKTRGQQVTLRCSPISGHKSVSWYQQVLGQGPQFIFQYYEKEERGRGNFPDRFSARQFPNYSSELNVNALLLGDSALYLCASTRSGTGEAYGYTFGSGTRLTVV.

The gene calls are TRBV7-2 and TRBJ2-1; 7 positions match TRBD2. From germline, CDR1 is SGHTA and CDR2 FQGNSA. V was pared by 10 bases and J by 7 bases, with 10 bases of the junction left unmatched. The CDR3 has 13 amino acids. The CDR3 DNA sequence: TGTGCCACGGCAGCGGGGAGGGCTAATGAGCAGTTCTTC. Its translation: CATAAGRANEQFF.

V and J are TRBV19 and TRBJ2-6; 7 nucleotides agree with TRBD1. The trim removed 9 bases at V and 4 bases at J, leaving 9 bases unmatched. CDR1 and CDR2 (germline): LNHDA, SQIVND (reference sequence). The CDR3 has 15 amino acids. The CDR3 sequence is CASQDRPSGANVLTF. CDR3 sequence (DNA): TGTGCCAGCCAGGACAGGCCTAGCGGGGCCAACGTCCTGACTTTC.

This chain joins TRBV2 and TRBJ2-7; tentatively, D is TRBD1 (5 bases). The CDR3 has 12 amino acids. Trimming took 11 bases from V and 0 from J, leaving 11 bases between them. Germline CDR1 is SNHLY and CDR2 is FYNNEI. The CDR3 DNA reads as TGTGCCGGGGCATACTTCTCCTACGAGCAGTACTTC. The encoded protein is CAGAYFSYEQYF.

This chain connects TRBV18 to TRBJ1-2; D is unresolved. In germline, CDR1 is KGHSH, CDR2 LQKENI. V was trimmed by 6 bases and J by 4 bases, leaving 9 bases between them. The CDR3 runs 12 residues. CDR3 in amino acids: CASSTTIYGYTF. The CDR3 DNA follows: TGTGCCAGCTCTACAACCATCTATGGCTACACCTTC.